A selection of T cell receptor beta chains follows, all from one sample in a study of T-cell memory formation after mild COVID-19. Each CDR3 protein is one row after TCRdb ran MiXCR on the 5' RACE reads. The sample carries roughly 400,000 distinct CDR3 sequences, roughly 17% recorded once. Material: PBMCs or a T cell subset sorted from them (not recorded which). The receptors were sampled from a man between 18 and 35 years old who had mild COVID-19 (a few samples of this study predate the infection). Cell type and time point are not known. Both conserved end residues are part of each CDR3. Each record gives: clone size, V gene, J gene, D gene, CDR3 protein, CDR3 DNA. The D gene is left open where the match is weak. Rows give clone size only sometimes, using once, few, many, or a class for an expanded clone.

size: NA
V: TRBV29-1
J: TRBJ2-5
D: NA
CDR3: CSAVMGGVGETQYF
DNA: TGCAGCGCGGTGATGGGCGGAGTCGGAGAGACCCAGTACTTC

size: NA
V: TRBV4-3
J: TRBJ1-3
D: NA
CDR3: CASSQGHSGGNTIYF
DNA: TGCGCCAGCAGCCAAGGGCATTCCGGAGGAAACACCATATATTTT

size: NA
V: TRBV6-5
J: TRBJ1-6
D: NA
CDR3: CASSYSKNRELASPLHF
DNA: TGTGCCAGCAGTTACTCGAAGAACAGGGAGTTGGCCTCACCCCTCCACTTT

size: many
V: TRBV5-1
J: TRBJ2-5
D: TRBD2
CDR3: CASSPGSSGGYQETQYF
DNA: TGCGCCAGCAGCCCGGGATCTAGCGGGGGGTACCAAGAGACCCAGTACTTC

size: NA
V: TRBV29-1
J: TRBJ2-2
D: TRBD1
CDR3: CSGKTGEGWTGELFF
DNA: TGCAGCGGTAAGACAGGGGAAGGATGGACCGGGGAGCTGTTTTTT

size: few
V: TRBV12-3/TRBV12-4
J: TRBJ2-5
D: NA
CDR3: CASSPPSSWETQYF
DNA: TGTGCCAGCAGCCCCCCAAGTAGTTGGGAGACCCAGTACTTC

size: NA
V: TRBV5-1
J: TRBJ2-5
D: TRBD1
CDR3: CASSFGSSGTAYFQETQYF
DNA: TGCGCCAGCAGCTTTGGATCGTCCGGGACAGCCTACTTCCAAGAGACCCAGTACTTC

size: few
V: TRBV7-6
J: TRBJ1-2
D: TRBD1
CDR3: CASSPTIRSTGDNYGYTF
DNA: TGTGCCAGCAGCCCGACCATCAGATCGACAGGGGATAACTATGGCTACACCTTC

size: few
V: TRBV25-1
J: TRBJ1-1
D: NA
CDR3: CATQTRNTEAFF
DNA: TGTGCCACCCAAACCAGGAACACTGAAGCTTTCTTT

size: NA
V: TRBV4-2
J: TRBJ2-1
D: NA
CDR3: CASSQGSPGVRENNEQFF
DNA: TGTGCCAGCAGCCAAGGATCCCCCGGGGTGAGGGAGAACAATGAGCAGTTCTTC

size: many
V: TRBV7-7
J: TRBJ2-3
D: TRBD2
CDR3: CASSATSGPDTQYF
DNA: TGTGCCAGCAGCGCTACTAGCGGTCCAGATACGCAGTATTTT

size: NA
V: TRBV7-3
J: TRBJ1-6
D: NA
CDR3: CASSLMGTQGSPLHF
DNA: TGTGCCAGCAGCTTAATGGGGACGCAGGGATCACCCCTCCACTTT

size: few
V: TRBV11-1
J: TRBJ2-1
D: NA
CDR3: CASTPGDEQFF
DNA: TGTGCCAGCACCCCCGGCGATGAGCAGTTCTTC

size: few
V: TRBV4-3
J: TRBJ2-5
D: NA
CDR3: CASSQDFVDGETQYF
DNA: TGCGCCAGCAGCCAAGATTTTGTTGACGGGGAGACCCAGTACTTC

size: few
V: TRBV5-1
J: TRBJ1-6
D: TRBD1
CDR3: CASSTTGQTSRPLHF
DNA: TGCGCCAGCAGCACAACGGGACAGACCTCTAGACCCCTCCACTTT

size: NA
V: TRBV11-2
J: TRBJ1-2
D: NA
CDR3: CASLLGAGGYTF
DNA: TGTGCCAGCCTCCTGGGGGCCGGTGGCTACACCTTC

size: few
V: TRBV5-1
J: TRBJ2-1
D: NA
CDR3: CASSLTLPGTLHNEQFF
DNA: TGCGCCAGCAGCTTGACCCTCCCGGGAACGTTGCACAATGAGCAGTTCTTC

size: NA
V: TRBV7-9
J: TRBJ1-5
D: NA
CDR3: CASSSTGANQPQHF
DNA: TGTGCCAGCAGCTCTACAGGCGCCAATCAGCCCCAGCATTTT

size: few
V: TRBV6-5
J: TRBJ2-3
D: NA
CDR3: CASLRRGASPTDTQYF
DNA: TGTGCCAGCCTCCGCAGGGGGGCAAGCCCCACAGATACGCAGTATTTT

size: few
V: TRBV5-1
J: TRBJ1-4
D: NA
CDR3: CASSPGRTAFNEKLFF
DNA: TGCGCCAGCAGCCCGGGACGGACAGCCTTTAATGAAAAACTGTTTTTT

size: NA
V: TRBV5-5
J: TRBJ1-3
D: NA
CDR3: CASSLPGVDGNTIYF
DNA: TGTGCCAGCAGCTTGCCAGGGGTGGATGGAAACACCATATATTTT

size: few
V: TRBV4-2
J: TRBJ2-3
D: TRBD2
CDR3: CASSQYGTSGTDTQYF
DNA: TGTGCCAGCAGCCAATACGGGACTAGCGGCACAGATACGCAGTATTTT

size: NA
V: TRBV7-9
J: TRBJ2-1
D: NA
CDR3: CASSSTPGEQFF
DNA: TGTGCCAGCAGCTCAACTCCGGGTGAGCAGTTCTTC

size: few
V: TRBV5-1
J: TRBJ2-3
D: NA
CDR3: CASRRAIEGDTQYF
DNA: TGCGCCAGCAGAAGGGCCATCGAGGGAGATACGCAGTATTTT

size: NA
V: TRBV30
J: TRBJ2-3
D: NA
CDR3: CAWSVGDTQYF
DNA: TGTGCCTGGAGTGTAGGGGATACGCAGTATTTT

size: few
V: TRBV7-2
J: TRBJ2-5
D: TRBD2
CDR3: CASSHGLAGGHETQYF
DNA: TGTGCCAGCAGCCATGGACTAGCGGGGGGGCACGAGACCCAGTACTTC

size: few
V: TRBV6-5
J: TRBJ1-5
D: TRBD1
CDR3: CASRRTGEGVNQPQHF
DNA: TGTGCCAGCAGGAGGACAGGGGAAGGTGTCAATCAGCCCCAGCATTTT

size: NA
V: TRBV3-1
J: TRBJ2-1
D: TRBD2
CDR3: CASSQMAGGPSEQFF
DNA: TGTGCCAGCAGCCAAATGGCGGGGGGGCCGAGTGAGCAGTTCTTC

size: NA
V: TRBV29-1
J: TRBJ2-3
D: NA
CDR3: CSPITIRTDTQYF
DNA: TGCAGCCCTATAACAATACGCACAGATACGCAGTATTTT

size: many
V: TRBV5-1
J: TRBJ1-3
D: NA
CDR3: CASSLVTGTSGNTIYF
DNA: TGCGCCAGCAGCTTGGTTACAGGGACCTCTGGAAACACCATATATTTT